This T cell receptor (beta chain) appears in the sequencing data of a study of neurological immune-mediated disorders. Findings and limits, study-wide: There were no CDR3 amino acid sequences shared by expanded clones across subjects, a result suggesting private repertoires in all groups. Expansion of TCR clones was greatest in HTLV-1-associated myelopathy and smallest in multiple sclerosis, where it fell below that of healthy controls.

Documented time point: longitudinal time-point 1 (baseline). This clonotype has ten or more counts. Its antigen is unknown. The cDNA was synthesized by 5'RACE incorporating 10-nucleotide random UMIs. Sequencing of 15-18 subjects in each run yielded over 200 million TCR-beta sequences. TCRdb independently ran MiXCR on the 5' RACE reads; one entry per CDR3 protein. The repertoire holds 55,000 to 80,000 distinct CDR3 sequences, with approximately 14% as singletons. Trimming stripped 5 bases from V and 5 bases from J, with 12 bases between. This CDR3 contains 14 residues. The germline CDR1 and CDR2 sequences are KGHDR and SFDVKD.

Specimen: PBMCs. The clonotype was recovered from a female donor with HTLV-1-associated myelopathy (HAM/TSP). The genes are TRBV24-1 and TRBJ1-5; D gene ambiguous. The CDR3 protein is CATSGPQVHQPQHF. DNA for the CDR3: TGTGCCACCAGTGGCCCCCAGGTCCATCAGCCCCAGCATTTT.